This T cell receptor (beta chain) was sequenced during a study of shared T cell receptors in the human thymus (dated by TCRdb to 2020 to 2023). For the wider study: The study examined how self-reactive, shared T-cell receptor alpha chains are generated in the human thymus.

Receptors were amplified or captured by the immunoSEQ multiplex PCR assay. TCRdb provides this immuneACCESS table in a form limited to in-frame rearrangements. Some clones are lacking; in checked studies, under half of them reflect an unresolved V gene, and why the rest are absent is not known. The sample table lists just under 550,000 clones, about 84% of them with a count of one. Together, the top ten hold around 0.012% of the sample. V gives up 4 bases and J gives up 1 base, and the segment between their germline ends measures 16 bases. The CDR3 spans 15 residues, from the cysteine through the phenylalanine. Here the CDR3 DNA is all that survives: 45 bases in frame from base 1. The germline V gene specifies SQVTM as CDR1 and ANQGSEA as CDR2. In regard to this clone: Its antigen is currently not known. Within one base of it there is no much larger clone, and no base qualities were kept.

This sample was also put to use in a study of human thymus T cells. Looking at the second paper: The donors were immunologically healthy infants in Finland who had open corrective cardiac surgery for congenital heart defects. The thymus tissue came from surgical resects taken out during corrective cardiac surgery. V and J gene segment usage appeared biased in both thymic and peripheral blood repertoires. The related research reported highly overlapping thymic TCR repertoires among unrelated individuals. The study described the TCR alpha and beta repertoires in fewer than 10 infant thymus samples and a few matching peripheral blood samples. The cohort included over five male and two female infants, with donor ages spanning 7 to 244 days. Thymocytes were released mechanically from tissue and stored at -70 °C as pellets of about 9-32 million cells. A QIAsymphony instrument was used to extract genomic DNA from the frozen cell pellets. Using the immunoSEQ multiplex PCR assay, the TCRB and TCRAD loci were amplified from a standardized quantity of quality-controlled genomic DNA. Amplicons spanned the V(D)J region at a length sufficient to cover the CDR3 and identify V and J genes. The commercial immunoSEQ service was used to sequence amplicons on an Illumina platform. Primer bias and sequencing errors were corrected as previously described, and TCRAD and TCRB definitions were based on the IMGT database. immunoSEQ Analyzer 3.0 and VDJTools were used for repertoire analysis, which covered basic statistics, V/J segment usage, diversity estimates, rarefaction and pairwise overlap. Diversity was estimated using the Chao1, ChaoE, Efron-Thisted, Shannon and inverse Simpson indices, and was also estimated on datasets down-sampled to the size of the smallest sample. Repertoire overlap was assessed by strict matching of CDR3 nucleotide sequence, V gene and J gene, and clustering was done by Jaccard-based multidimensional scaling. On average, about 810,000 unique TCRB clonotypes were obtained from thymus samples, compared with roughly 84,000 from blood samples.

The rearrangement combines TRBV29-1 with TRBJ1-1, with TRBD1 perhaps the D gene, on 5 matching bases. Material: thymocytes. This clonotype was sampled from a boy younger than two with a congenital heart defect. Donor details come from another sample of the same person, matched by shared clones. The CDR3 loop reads CSVGGCKTENTEAFF. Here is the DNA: TGCAGCGTTGGAGGATGTAAGACAGAGAACACTGAAGCTTTCTTT.